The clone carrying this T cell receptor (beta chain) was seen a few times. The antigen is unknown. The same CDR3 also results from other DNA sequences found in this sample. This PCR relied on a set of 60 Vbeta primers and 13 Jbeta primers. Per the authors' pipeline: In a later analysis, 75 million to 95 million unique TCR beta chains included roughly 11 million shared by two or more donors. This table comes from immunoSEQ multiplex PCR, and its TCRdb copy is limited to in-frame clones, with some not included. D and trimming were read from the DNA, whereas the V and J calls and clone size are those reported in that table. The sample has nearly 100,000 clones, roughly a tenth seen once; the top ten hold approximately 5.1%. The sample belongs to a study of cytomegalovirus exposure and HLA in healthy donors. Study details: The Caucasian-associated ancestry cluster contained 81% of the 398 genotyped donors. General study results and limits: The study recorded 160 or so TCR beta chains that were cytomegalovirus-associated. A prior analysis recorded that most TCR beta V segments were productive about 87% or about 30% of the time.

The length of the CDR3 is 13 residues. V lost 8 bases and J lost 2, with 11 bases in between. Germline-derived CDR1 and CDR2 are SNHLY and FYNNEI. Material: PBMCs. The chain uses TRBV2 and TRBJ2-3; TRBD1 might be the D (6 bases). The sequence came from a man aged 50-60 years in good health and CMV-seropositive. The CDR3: CASLRDNTDTQYF. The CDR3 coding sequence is TGTGCCAGCCTTCGGGACAACACAGATACGCAGTATTTT.